Below are 32 T cell receptor beta chains sequenced from a single sample in a study of CD8+ T cells in alopecia areata. RNA extraction and reverse transcription yielded cDNA as sequencing template. TCRdb keeps only in-frame clones here, not all; method: immunoSEQ multiplex PCR. This sample has roughly 13,000 clones, with 45% to 60% found just once. Lesional scalp punch biopsies and peripheral blood were collected from alopecia areata patients. This material consisted of skin, taken at week 0. The receptor set was obtained from a human donor with alopecia areata.

This clone came up a few times. The J gene is TRBJ1-2, the V gene TRBV4-1, with TRBD1 matching 9 bases. Germline V gene sequence: CDR1 MGHRA, CDR2 YSYEKL. The CDR3 has 13 amino acids. With V trimmed by 3 bases and J by 6 bases, 2 bases remained unmatched. The CDR3 reads CASSQWTGDGYTF. The CDR3 DNA follows: TGCGCCAGCAGCCAGTGGACAGGGGATGGCTACACCTTC.

In its sample, this clone was seen a few times. CDR3 residues: CASSRIQGTLNYGYTF. CDR3 DNA sequence: TGCGCCAGCAGCCGCATCCAGGGAACCCTAAACTATGGCTACACCTTC. The chain recombines TRBV4-1 with TRBJ1-2; D might be TRBD1 (5 bases). Germline CDR1 and CDR2: MGHRA and YSYEKL. This CDR3 is built from 16 residues. V lost 4 bases and J 2 bases, leaving 17 bases between the germline ends.

The V gene is TRBV14, the J gene TRBJ1-6; 9 bases are shared with TRBD1. This CDR3 is built from 17 residues. Germline CDR1 is SGHDN and CDR2 is FVKESK. Trimming at V came to 3 bases and at J to 3 bases, leaving 6 bases not matched to a gene. The CDR3 loop is CASSQRTGVNYNSPLHF. As DNA, the CDR3 is TGTGCCAGCAGCCAGAGGACAGGGGTTAACTATAATTCACCCCTCCACTTT.

Only a few counts were recorded for this clone. The chain recombines TRBV7-2 with TRBJ2-7; D is perhaps TRBD2 (5 bases). Germline V gene sequence: CDR1 SGHTA, CDR2 FQGNSA. V was pared by 2 bases and J by 5 bases, with 10 bases between. The CDR3 spans 13 residues. CDR3 in DNA: TGTGCCAGCAGCTTAAGGACTCGACACGAGCAGTACTTC. Translation gives CASSLRTRHEQYF.

The genes are TRBV30 and TRBJ1-1; perhaps TRBD1 as D (6 bases). Germline V gene lookup returns CDR1 GTSNPN and CDR2 SVGIG (reference sequence). With 3 bases removed from V and 5 bases from J, the gap between germline ends came to 13 bases. The CDR3 consists of 13 residues. The CDR3 nucleotides are TGTGCCTGGAGGGACAGAGGATGGACTGAAGCTTTCTTT. Translated: CAWRDRGWTEAFF.

This rearrangement joins TRBV5-4 to TRBJ2-6; TRBD1 or TRBD2 may be the D gene (5 bases each). The V end lost 3 bases, the J end lost 0 bases, and 13 bases lay between the germline ends. Germline CDR1 SGHNT, CDR2 YYREEE (reference sequence). The CDR3 consists of 17 residues. The CDR3 spells CASSSNRGDSGANVLTF. The CDR3 DNA sequence: TGTGCCAGCAGCTCCAATCGAGGGGACTCTGGGGCCAACGTCCTGACTTTC.

The J gene is TRBJ2-6, the V gene TRBV5-4, with 7 bases that match TRBD1. V lost 0 bases to trimming and J lost 1 base; unmatched junction nucleotides: 4. Germline CDR1 is SGHNT and CDR2 is YYREEE (reference sequence). This CDR3 is built from 17 residues. This chain's CDR3 is CASSLALTGSGANVLTF. DNA of the CDR3: TGTGCCAGCAGCTTGGCCCTGACAGGGTCTGGGGCCAACGTCCTGACTTTC.

This clone was detected a few times. This rearrangement joins TRBV5-6 to TRBJ1-2, with 9 positions matching TRBD1. V lost 4 bases, J lost 2 bases, and 3 bases stayed unmatched. CDR3 length equals 14 residues. The germline V gene has CDR1 SGHDT and CDR2 YYEEEE. The CDR3 here is CASSPGQGNYGYTF. CDR3 coding DNA: TGTGCCAGCAGCCCGGGACAGGGAAACTATGGCTACACCTTC.

The J gene is TRBJ1-1, the V gene TRBV29-1, with no clear D. Germline loops: CDR1 SQVTM, CDR2 ANQGSEA. The CDR3 consists of 13 residues. V shed 7 bases and J shed 2 bases, with 14 bases lying between them. CDR3 in DNA: TGCAGCGCTGCCCTTGACCTTAACACTGAAGCTTTCTTT. As protein: CSAALDLNTEAFF.

This clone has only a few counts. The chain's CDR3 is CASSLDLGINEKLFF. Written as DNA, the CDR3 is TGTGCCAGCAGCTTAGATCTCGGAATTAATGAAAAACTGTTTTTT. This rearrangement joins TRBV7-9 to TRBJ1-4; D unclear. From germline, CDR1 is SEHNR and CDR2 FQNEAQ (reference sequence). The length of the CDR3 is 15 residues. V lost 1 base and J 4 bases, leaving 10 bases between the germline ends. Full variable domain (outside the CDR3, taken from reference TRBV7-9 and TRBJ1-4): DTGVSQNPRHKITKRGQNVTFRCDPISEHNRLYWYRQTLGQGPEFLTYFQNEAQLEKSRLLSDRFSAERPKGSFSTLEIQRTEQGDSAMYLCASSLDLGINEKLFFGSGTQLSVL.

This clone was found a few times. J is TRBJ2-7 and V is TRBV28; 10 nucleotides line up with TRBD1. CDR3 size: 19 residues. Germline V gene lookup returns CDR1 MDHEN and CDR2 SYDVKM. Trimming cost V 3 bases and J 5 bases; bases outside gene matches: 19. DNA of the CDR3: TGTGCCAGCAGTTTTTCGGGACAGGGGATATTGCCCGACACCAACGAGCAGTACTTC. Translation: CASSFSGQGILPDTNEQYF.

The CDR3 here is CASSDRVNTEAFF. Written as DNA, the CDR3 is TGTGCCAGCAGCGACAGAGTGAACACTGAAGCTTTCTTT. V gene TRBV5-4 combines with J gene TRBJ1-1, with TRBD1 as a possible D gene (5 bases). V was trimmed by 4 bases and J by 0 bases, leaving 7 bases between them. Looked up from germline, CDR1 is SGHNT and CDR2 is YYREEE (reference sequence). This CDR3 has 13 residues.

The chain has TRBV5-4 and TRBJ2-7, with 9 bases fitting TRBD1. V lost 4 bases and J lost 2; bases outside the gene matches: 4. Germline CDR1 is SGHNT and CDR2 is YYREEE (reference sequence). The CDR3 has 14 residues. CDR3 DNA: TGTGCCAGCAGCCGGGACAGGGTGGCCTACGAGCAGTACTTC. Translating gives CASSRDRVAYEQYF.

This clone was seen just once. The CDR3 nucleotides read TGCGCCAGCGGAGACAGTCTCGGGCTTGGGGCTTTCTTT. Amino acid sequence: CASGDSLGLGAFF. V and J are TRBV4-3 and TRBJ1-1, with D perhaps TRBD1 (5 bases). Germline V gives CDR1 LGHNA, CDR2 YSLEER. V was shortened by 8 bases and J by 11 bases, with 21 bases between the two germline ends. CDR3 size: 13 residues.

This clone is deemed medium-sized. The J gene is TRBJ2-2, the V gene TRBV10-3; TRBD1 or TRBD2 may be the D gene (5 bases each). The CDR3 is made up of 14 amino acids. With 6 bases removed from V and 1 base from J, the gap between germline ends came to 9 bases. Looked up from germline, CDR1 is ENHRY and CDR2 is SYGVKD. CDR3 in DNA: TGTGCCATCAGGAGGGGAGAGAACACCGGGGAGCTGTTTTTT. This encodes CAIRRGENTGELFF.

This rearrangement joins TRBV29-1 to TRBJ1-1; D remains unclear. Germline CDR1 is SQVTM and CDR2 is ANQGSEA. The CDR3 is 12 amino acids. The CDR3 sequence is CSGYGWGTEAFF. The CDR3 bases are TGCAGTGGCTACGGGTGGGGCACTGAAGCTTTCTTT. Combining the CDR3 with reference TRBV29-1 and TRBJ1-1 gives the whole variable domain SAVISQKPSRDICQRGTSLTIQCQVDSQVTMMFWYRQQPGQSLTLIATANQGSEATYESGFVIDKFPISRPNLTFSTLTVSNMSPEDSSIYLCSGYGWGTEAFFGQGTRLTVV.

The chain carries TRBV10-1 and TRBJ2-7; 9 nucleotides match TRBD2. CDR1 WNHNN and CDR2 SYGVQD come from the germline V gene (reference sequence). V shed 3 bases, J shed 1 base, and the junction held 4 bases outside the gene matches. The length of the CDR3 is 15 residues. Here the CDR3 DNA reads TGCGCCAGCAGTGACGAGGCGGGGGGGTCCTACGAGCAGTACTTC. Protein product: CASSDEAGGSYEQYF.

This clone was counted between two and nine times. V and J are TRBV28 and TRBJ1-6; unclear D gene. Germline CDR1 MDHEN, CDR2 SYDVKM. Trimming took off 5 bases at V and 2 bases at J, with 4 bases between the two ends. CDR3 length: 13 amino acids. The CDR3 spells CASSRTYNSPLHF. The CDR3, as DNA: TGTGCCAGCAGTAGGACCTATAATTCACCCCTCCACTTT.

As concerns this clone: Germline and junction disagree at one end, which may indicate a read error. Other DNA sequences within the sample encode an identical CDR3. The chain has TRBV6-5 and TRBJ1-5; D unclear. The CDR3 spans 13 residues. In germline, CDR1 is MNHEY, CDR2 SVGAGI. The CDR3, as DNA: TGTGCCAGCAGCCCTCAGTGGGATCAACCCCAGCATTTT. Translating gives CASSPQWDQPQHF.

This chain uses TRBV11-2 with TRBJ2-5; D is undetermined. In germline, CDR1 is SGHAT, CDR2 FQNNGV. The CDR3 has 11 residues. V was clipped by 2 bases and J by 5 bases, with 3 bases between them. CDR3 residues: CASSLSETQYF. CDR3 DNA sequence: TGTGCCAGCAGCTTATCCGAGACCCAGTACTTC.

The CDR3 region is CASSYRDYHYTGELFF. CDR3 nucleotides: TGCGCCAGCAGCTACCGGGACTACCACTACACCGGGGAGCTGTTTTTT. J is TRBJ2-2 and V is TRBV4-3, with 7 nucleotides matching TRBD2. The CDR3 runs to 16 residues. V gave up 5 bases and J gave up 3 bases; unmatched junction bases: 9. Germline lookup yields CDR1 LGHNA and CDR2 YSLEER.

The J gene is TRBJ1-6, the V gene TRBV4-2, with 8 nucleotides matching TRBD1. Trimming cost V 0 bases and J 7 bases; bases outside gene matches: 2. CDR1 and CDR2 from the germline V gene are LGHNA and YNFKEQ. The CDR3 runs to 15 residues. DNA for the CDR3: TGTGCCAGCAGCCAAGACGGACAGGGAAATTCACCCCTCCACTTT. This gives the protein CASSQDGQGNSPLHF.

This clone turned up a few times. This chain uses TRBV5-1 with TRBJ2-3; D unresolved. The CDR3 covers 16 residues. Germline values: CDR1 SGHRS, CDR2 YFSETQ. Trimming took 1 base from V and 0 from J, leaving 12 bases between them. CDR3 protein: CASSLRPPPSTDTQYF. CDR3 coding DNA: TGCGCCAGCAGCTTGAGGCCTCCTCCCAGCACAGATACGCAGTATTTT.

The rearrangement links TRBV2 to TRBJ1-5, with 9 bases identical to TRBD1. From germline, CDR1 is SNHLY and CDR2 FYNNEI. J was trimmed by 0 bases and V by 3 bases; bases with no gene match: 9. CDR3 length equals 18 residues. CDR3 loop: CASSDRRTGVNSNQPQHF. CDR3 DNA sequence: TGTGCCAGCAGTGACCGGAGGACAGGGGTCAATAGCAATCAGCCCCAGCATTTT.

The chain joins TRBV7-8 to TRBJ2-5; 8 nucleotides match TRBD1. The J call may not be correct, given that the DNA end is closer to TRBJ2-7. The V gene's germline CDR1 is SGHVS and CDR2 FQNEAQ. The CDR3 runs 12 residues. The CDR3 loop reads CASSRTGNEQYF. The CDR3 DNA is TGTGCCAGCAGCAGGACAGGGAACGAGCAGTACTTC.

The chain recombines TRBV12-5 with TRBJ2-3; D is undetermined. The CDR3 is made up of 14 amino acids. V was pared by 1 base and J by 3 bases, with 8 bases between. Germline loops: CDR1 LGHNT, CDR2 FRNRAP. CDR3 amino acids: CASGLAGRTDTQYF. The DNA of the CDR3 is TGTGCTAGTGGTTTGGCAGGTCGGACAGATACGCAGTATTTT.

V usage is TRBV2 and J usage is TRBJ1-2; 7 bases fit TRBD1. Germline V gives CDR1 SNHLY, CDR2 FYNNEI. The J segment lost 4 bases and the V segment lost 6 bases, leaving 5 bases of the junction unmatched. The CDR3 length is 13 residues. This chain's CDR3 is CASRAQGPYGYTF. The CDR3 DNA follows: TGTGCCAGCAGAGCACAGGGGCCCTATGGCTACACCTTC.

The rearrangement links TRBV5-1 to TRBJ1-1; D is perhaps TRBD1 (5 bases). V was pared by 2 bases and J by 4 bases, with 18 bases between. There are 16 residues in the CDR3. Germline V gives CDR1 SGHRS, CDR2 YFSETQ. The CDR3: CASSFKRLGGSTEAFF. In nucleotides, the CDR3 is TGCGCCAGCAGCTTCAAAAGATTGGGGGGGTCCACTGAAGCTTTCTTT.

This chain links TRBV7-9 with TRBJ1-2; D gene ambiguous. V gave up 0 bases and J gave up 2 bases, with 16 bases separating them. The CDR3 is made up of 17 amino acids. Per germline, CDR1 SEHNR and CDR2 FQNEAQ (reference sequence). DNA of the CDR3: TGTGCCAGCAGCTTAGCGGTTGAGGCAGGTTCGAACTATGGCTACACCTTC. Translated, it gives CASSLAVEAGSNYGYTF.

The chain links TRBV9 to TRBJ2-1, with a tentative D call TRBD2 (7 bases). Germline assignment: CDR1 SGDLS and CDR2 YYNGEE. The ends were cut back, 4 bases at V and 9 bases at J, with 23 bases in the middle. There are 16 residues in the CDR3. The CDR3 DNA reads as TGTGCCAGCAGCCAAGACGGCGGGGGCCTTGAGTTTGAGCAGTTCTTC. Translated, it gives CASSQDGGGLEFEQFF.

J is TRBJ2-1 and V is TRBV13; 10 bases fit TRBD2. The length of the CDR3 is 15 residues. V gave up 5 bases and J gave up 4 bases; unmatched junction bases: 5. In germline, CDR1 is PRHDT, CDR2 FYEKMQ (reference sequence). The DNA for the CDR3 is TGTGCCAGCAGCCCCGGACTAGCGGCTTACAATGAGCAGTTCTTC. Residues: CASSPGLAAYNEQFF.

This clone turned up a few times. CDR3 sequence: CASSFRLANTGELFF. The CDR3 DNA reads as TGTGCCAGCAGCTTCAGGCTAGCGAACACCGGGGAGCTGTTTTTT. This rearrangement joins TRBV7-2 to TRBJ2-2; D not certain. V was clipped by 3 bases and J by 0 bases, with 8 bases between them. Germline V gene data show CDR1 as SGHTA and CDR2 as FQGNSA. This CDR3 comprises 15 residues.